The 3 T cell receptor beta chains below come from one sample, sequenced in a study of blood T cell repertoires in COVID-19. Sequencing used immunoSEQ multiplex PCR; TCRdb keeps in-frame clones, though not all of them. The data show 400,000 or so clones, with roughly 88% seen just once and approximately 0.65% held by the top ten. Sequencing used PBMCs or T cells enriched from blood (not recorded which). These receptor sequences come from a man younger than 30 who had recovered from COVID-19.

The chain combines TRBV25-1 with TRBJ1-1; D perhaps matches TRBD1 (6 bases). Per germline, CDR1 MGHDK and CDR2 SYGVNS. CDR3 size: 13 residues. Trimming stripped 5 bases from V and 6 bases from J, with 13 bases between. The CDR3 region has the DNA TGTGCCAGCAGTCACTACGGACAGTCTGAAGCTTTCTTT. Translated, it gives CASSHYGQSEAFF.

This clone was seen a single time. The CDR3 nucleotides read TGTGCCAGCACCCTGGGGACAGGAGCTGAAAAACTGTTTTTT. It is translated as CASTLGTGAEKLFF. The V and J genes are TRBV7-9 and TRBJ1-4; 8 positions match TRBD1. This CDR3 is built from 14 residues. The germline V gene has CDR1 SEHNR and CDR2 FQNEAQ (reference sequence). Losses at the gene ends were 7 bases for V and 7 bases for J; bases not matched to a gene: 8.

The genes are TRBV29-1 and TRBJ2-5; 7 nucleotides line up with TRBD1. CDR1 and CDR2 from the germline V gene are SQVTM and ANQGSEA. This CDR3 has 13 amino acids. Unmatched junction bases numbered 7, after V lost 6 bases and J lost 3 bases. This CDR3 reads CSVVQGQKETQYF. In DNA form, the CDR3 reads TGCAGCGTCGTCCAGGGACAGAAAGAGACCCAGTACTTC.